This T cell receptor (beta chain) was documented in a study of beta chain features in type 1 diabetes. Points from the study as a whole: For patients and controls alike, PCR might favor shorter templates to the same degree. In every one of the four CD4+ subsets, TCRB CDR3s were moderately but significantly shorter in Type 1 diabetes patients.

As for this clone: Its antigen is unknown.

V shed 5 bases and J shed 7 bases, with 17 bases lying between them. Germline V gene data show CDR1 as MNHEY and CDR2 as SVGAGI. This CDR3 is built from 14 residues. The single heparinised draw taken from each donor contained around 110 mL of blood on average. Each of the sorted populations had a purity greater than 98%. The sequenced template was cDNA made from the entire isolated RNA. The average read count of naive, central memory and regulatory T cell samples was around 3.6 million. Measured with immunoSEQ multiplex PCR; TCRdb has only the in-frame clones, and not every one. The profile shows hundreds of thousands of clones, roughly 13% of them singletons.

The sequenced sample consisted of naive CD4+ T cells from blood. The rearrangement links TRBV6-5 to TRBJ1-1; tentatively, D is TRBD1 (5 bases). This clonotype was sampled from a man aged 18 to 35 with type 1 diabetes. DNA for the CDR3: TGTGCCAGCAGTGCCTATGGGGGTACGGGTGAAGCTTTCTTT. Protein: CASSAYGGTGEAFF.